This entry features one T cell receptor (beta chain) sequence. Its cognate antigen is unknown. The record originates from a study of cytomegalovirus exposure and HLA in healthy donors. Study at large: When 398 donors were genotyped, roughly 80% of them were found to fall in the Caucasian-associated ancestry cluster.

The study's findings and limits: A later analysis associated approximately 17,000 TCR beta sequences with HLA alleles at a 0.05 false discovery rate. In a later analysis, the majority of CMV-associated beta chains seemingly showed HLA restriction. Likely technical artifact: a cluster of highly shared sequence variants.

Per the germline V gene, CDR1 is MNHEY and CDR2 is SVGAGI. The CDR3 contains 14 residues. The J segment lost 7 bases and the V segment lost 6 bases, leaving 6 bases of the junction unmatched. The primer mix had 60 Vbeta and 13 Jbeta primers. Using immunoSEQ multiplex PCR, the repertoire was profiled, and TCRdb retains in-frame clones only, with some absent. Here the sample table reports 80,000 or so clones. Sequencing used PBMCs. The TCR originated in a woman aged 25 to 39 in good health and CMV-seronegative. V gene TRBV6-5 combines with J gene TRBJ1-6, with 7 positions matching TRBD1. CDR3 in amino acids: CASRQGGGNSPLHF. The CDR3 DNA reads TGTGCCAGCAGGCAGGGGGGTGGAAATTCACCCCTCCACTTT.